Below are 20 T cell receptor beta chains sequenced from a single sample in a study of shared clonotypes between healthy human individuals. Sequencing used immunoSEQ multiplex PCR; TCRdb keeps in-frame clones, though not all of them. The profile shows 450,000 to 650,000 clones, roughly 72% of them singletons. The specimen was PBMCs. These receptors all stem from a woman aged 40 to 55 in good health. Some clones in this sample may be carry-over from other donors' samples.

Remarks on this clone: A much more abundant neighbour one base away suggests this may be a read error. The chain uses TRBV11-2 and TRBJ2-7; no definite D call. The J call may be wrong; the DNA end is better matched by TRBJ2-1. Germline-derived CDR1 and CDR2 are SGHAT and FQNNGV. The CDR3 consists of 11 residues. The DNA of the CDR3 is TGTGCCAGCAGCGCCTACAATGAGCAGTTCTTC. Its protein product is CASSAYNEQFF.

CDR3 region: CASGRQTQYF. Written as DNA, the CDR3 is TGTGCCAGTGGCAGGCAGACGCAGTATTTT. This sequence joins TRBV6-5 and TRBJ2-3; D gene unclear. Per germline, CDR1 MNHEY and CDR2 SVGAGI. Trimming left V 9 bases short and J 9 bases short, with 10 bases between. The CDR3 extends over 10 amino acids.

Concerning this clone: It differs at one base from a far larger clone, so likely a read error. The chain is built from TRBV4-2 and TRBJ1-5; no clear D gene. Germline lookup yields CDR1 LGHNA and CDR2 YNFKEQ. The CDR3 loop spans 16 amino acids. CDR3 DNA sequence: TGTGCCAGCAGCTTCTCCCGGAGCGGTAGCAATCAGTCCCAGCATTTT. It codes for CASSFSRSGSNQSQHF.

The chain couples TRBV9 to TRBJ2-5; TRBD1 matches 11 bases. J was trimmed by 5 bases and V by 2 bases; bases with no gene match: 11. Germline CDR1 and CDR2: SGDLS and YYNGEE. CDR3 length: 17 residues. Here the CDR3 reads CASSVGALDRGPETQYF. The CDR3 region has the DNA TGTGCCAGCAGCGTGGGGGCCCTGGACAGGGGGCCGGAGACCCAGTACTTC.

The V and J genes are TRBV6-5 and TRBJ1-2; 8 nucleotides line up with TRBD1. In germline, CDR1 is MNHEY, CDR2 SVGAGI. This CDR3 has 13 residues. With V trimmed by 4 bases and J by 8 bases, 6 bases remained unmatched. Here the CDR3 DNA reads TGTGCCAGCAGTTTTACAGGGACAGGAGGCTACACCTTC. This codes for CASSFTGTGGYTF.

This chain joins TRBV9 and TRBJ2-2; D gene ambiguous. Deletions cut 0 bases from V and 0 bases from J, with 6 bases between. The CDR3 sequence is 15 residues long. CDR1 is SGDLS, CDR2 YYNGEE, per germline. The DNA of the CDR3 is TGTGCCAGCAGCGTAGATGGAGCGAACACCGGGGAGCTGTTTTTT. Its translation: CASSVDGANTGELFF.

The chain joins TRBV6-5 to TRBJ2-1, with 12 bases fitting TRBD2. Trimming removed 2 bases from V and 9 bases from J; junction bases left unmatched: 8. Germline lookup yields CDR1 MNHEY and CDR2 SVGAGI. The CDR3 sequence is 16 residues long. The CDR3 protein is CASSYPGTSGPGEQFF. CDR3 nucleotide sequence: TGTGCCAGCAGTTACCCCGGGACTAGCGGGCCGGGTGAGCAGTTCTTC.

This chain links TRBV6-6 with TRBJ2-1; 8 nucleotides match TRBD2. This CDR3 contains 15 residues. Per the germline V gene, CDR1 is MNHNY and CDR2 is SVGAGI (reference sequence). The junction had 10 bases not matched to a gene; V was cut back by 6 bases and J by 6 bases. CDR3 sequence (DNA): TGTGCCAGCAGACCCGGACTAGCCGGCCTCAATGAGCAGTTCTTC. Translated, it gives CASRPGLAGLNEQFF.

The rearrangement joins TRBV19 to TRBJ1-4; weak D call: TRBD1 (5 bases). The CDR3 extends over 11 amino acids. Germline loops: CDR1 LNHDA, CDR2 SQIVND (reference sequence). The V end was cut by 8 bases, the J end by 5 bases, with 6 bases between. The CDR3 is CASGQNEKLFF. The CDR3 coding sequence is TGTGCCAGTGGACAAAATGAAAAACTGTTTTTT.

CDR3 nucleotide sequence: TGTGCCTGGAGTGGAGCAGGGAGGACATACGAGCAGTACTTC. It yields the protein CAWSGAGRTYEQYF. The chain has TRBV30 and TRBJ2-5; tentative D call: TRBD2 (6 bases). TRBJ2-7 explains the end of the DNA better; the J call may be wrong. The CDR3 spans 14 residues. Germline V CDR1 and CDR2: GTSNPN, SVGIG (reference sequence).

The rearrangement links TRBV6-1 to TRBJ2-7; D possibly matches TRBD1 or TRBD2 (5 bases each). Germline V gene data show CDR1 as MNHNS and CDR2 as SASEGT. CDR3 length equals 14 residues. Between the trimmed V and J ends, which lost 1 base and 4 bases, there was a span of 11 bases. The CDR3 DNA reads TGTGCCAGCAGTGAAGGGACGGGGCGGTACGAGCAGTACTTC. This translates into CASSEGTGRYEQYF.

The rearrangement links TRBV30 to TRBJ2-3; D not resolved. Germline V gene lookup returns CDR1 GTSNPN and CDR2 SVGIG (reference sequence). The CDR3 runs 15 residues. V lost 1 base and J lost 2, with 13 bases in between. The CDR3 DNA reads TGTGCCTGGAGTGAAGGGAAAGGGCACACAGATACGCAGTATTTT. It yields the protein CAWSEGKGHTDTQYF.

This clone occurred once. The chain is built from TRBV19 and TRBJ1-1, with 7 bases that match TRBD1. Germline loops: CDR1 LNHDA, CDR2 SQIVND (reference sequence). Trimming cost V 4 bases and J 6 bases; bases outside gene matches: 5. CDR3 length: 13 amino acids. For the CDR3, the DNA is TGTGCCAGTAGTAGGGACAGTCGCCCTGAAGCTTTCTTT. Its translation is CASSRDSRPEAFF.

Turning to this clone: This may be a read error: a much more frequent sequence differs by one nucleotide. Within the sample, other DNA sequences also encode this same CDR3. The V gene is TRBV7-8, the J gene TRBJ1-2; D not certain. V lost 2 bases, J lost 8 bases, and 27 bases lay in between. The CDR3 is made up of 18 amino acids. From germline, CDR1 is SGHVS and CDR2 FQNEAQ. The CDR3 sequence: CASSLPLGGGDKISGYTF. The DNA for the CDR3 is TGTGCCAGCAGCTTACCCTTGGGTGGCGGCGATAAAATAAGCGGCTACACCTTC.

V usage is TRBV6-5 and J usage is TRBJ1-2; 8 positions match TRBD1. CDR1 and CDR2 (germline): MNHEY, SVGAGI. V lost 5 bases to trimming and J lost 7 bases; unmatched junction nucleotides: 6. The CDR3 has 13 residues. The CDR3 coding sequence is TGTGCCAGCAGTCCGGGACAGGAGGGTGGCTACACCTTC. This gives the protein CASSPGQEGGYTF.

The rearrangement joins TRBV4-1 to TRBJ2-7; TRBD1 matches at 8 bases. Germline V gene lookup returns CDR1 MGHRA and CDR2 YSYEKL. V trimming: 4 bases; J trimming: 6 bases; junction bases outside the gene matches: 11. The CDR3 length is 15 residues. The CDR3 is CASSLASGQVFEQYF. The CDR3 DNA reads TGCGCCAGCAGCCTCGCATCGGGACAGGTTTTCGAGCAGTACTTC.

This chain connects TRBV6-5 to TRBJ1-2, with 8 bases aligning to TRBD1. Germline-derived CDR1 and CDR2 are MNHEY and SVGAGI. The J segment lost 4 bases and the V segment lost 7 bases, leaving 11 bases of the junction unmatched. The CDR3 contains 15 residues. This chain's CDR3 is CASTNLATGGYGYTF. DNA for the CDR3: TGTGCCAGCACGAACTTGGCCACAGGGGGCTATGGCTACACCTTC.

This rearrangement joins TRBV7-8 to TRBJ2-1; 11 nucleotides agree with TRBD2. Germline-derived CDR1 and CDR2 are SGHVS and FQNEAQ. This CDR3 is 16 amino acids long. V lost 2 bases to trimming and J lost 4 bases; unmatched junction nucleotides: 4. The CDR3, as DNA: TGTGCCAGCAGCTTAACCTGGACTAGCGGGTACAATGAGCAGTTCTTC. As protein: CASSLTWTSGYNEQFF.

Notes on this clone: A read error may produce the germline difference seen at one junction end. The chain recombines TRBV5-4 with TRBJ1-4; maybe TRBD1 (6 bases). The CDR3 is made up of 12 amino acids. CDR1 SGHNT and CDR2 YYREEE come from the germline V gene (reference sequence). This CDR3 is CASSPLKGHPLF. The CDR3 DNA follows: TGTGCCAGCAGCCCCCTGAAGGGACATCCGCTCTTT.

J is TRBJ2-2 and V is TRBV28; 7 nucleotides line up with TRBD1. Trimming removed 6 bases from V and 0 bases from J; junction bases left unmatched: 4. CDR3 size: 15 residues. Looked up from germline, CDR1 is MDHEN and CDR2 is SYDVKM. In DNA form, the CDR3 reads TGTGCCAGCAGGAACAGGGGCACGAACACCGGGGAGCTGTTTTTT. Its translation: CASRNRGTNTGELFF.